Following are 15 T cell receptor beta chains from one sample sequenced in a study of CD8+CD57+ T cells in acquired aplastic anemia. The authors sequenced patients whose flow cytometry had shown CD8+CD57+ cell expansion. Profiling that covered TCR beta VDJ and CDR3 relied on genomic DNA as its template. Each CDR3 protein gets one entry after TCRdb re-called the reads with MiXCR. The data show 150,000 to 200,000 distinct CDR3 sequences, over 40% seen once. The sequenced sample was sorted CD4+, CD8+, or CD8+CD57+ T cells (not recorded which) from PBMCs. Every receptor here comes from a human donor with aplastic anemia.

This clonotype was seen repeatedly, ten times or more. The DNA is left out, because the CDR3 cannot be placed on it with certainty; the CDR3 is given as TCRdb lists it. The chain has TRBV7-7 and TRBJ2-1; TRBD1, the D gene given by the table, was not confirmed from the DNA. 15 amino acids form the CDR3, both terminal residues included. Germline CDR1 reads SSHAT; CDR2 reads FNYEAQ (reference sequence). CDR3 region: CASSSSGRPEDEQFF.

Only one count was recorded for this clonotype. This sequence may be a read error, since a much larger clone differs from it by one base. The chain couples TRBV6-1 to TRBJ1-2; D remains unclear. The CDR3 totals 13 residues. Germline V CDR1 and CDR2: MNHNS, SASEGT. Trimming took off 11 bases at V and 3 bases at J, with 16 bases between the two ends. The DNA for the CDR3 is TGTGCCGGCCACAGCTCAAACTACTATGGCTACACCTTC. Translated: CAGHSSNYYGYTF.

CDR3 sequence reads: CSAAGLAGSDTQYF. As DNA, the CDR3 is TGCAGTGCTGCGGGACTAGCGGGTTCCGATACGCAGTATTTT. This chain connects TRBV20-1 to TRBJ2-3, with TRBD2 matching 12 bases. The CDR3 is made up of 14 amino acids. Trimming at V came to 5 bases and at J to 6 bases, leaving 6 bases not matched to a gene. Germline CDR1 DFQATT, CDR2 SNEGSKA (reference sequence).

The chain uses TRBV25-1 and TRBJ1-2; D gene unclear. The CDR3 runs 14 residues. Between the trimmed V and J ends, which lost 1 base and 4 bases, there was a span of 10 bases. CDR1 MGHDK and CDR2 SYGVNS come from the germline V gene. The CDR3 DNA follows: TGTGCCAGCAGTGAATCTGGGGTGGCCTATGGCTACACCTTC. This sequence encodes CASSESGVAYGYTF.

V and J are TRBV7-9 and TRBJ1-4; 9 bases agree with TRBD1. With 7 bases clipped from V and 8 bases from J, the junction kept 11 bases outside the gene matches. The germline V gene encodes CDR1 SEHNR and CDR2 FQNEAQ (reference sequence). This CDR3 comprises 15 residues. The CDR3 DNA reads TGTGCCAGCACCTCGTCCGGGACAGGGTACGAAAAACTGTTTTTT. It translates to CASTSSGTGYEKLFF.

The chain joins TRBV9 to TRBJ2-3; 10 bases map to TRBD2. The CDR3 spans 16 residues. CDR1 and CDR2 (germline): SGDLS, YYNGEE. The ends lost 2 bases at V and 2 bases at J; junction bases unmatched: 5. The CDR3 nucleotides are TGTGCCAGCAGCGTTAAAGCGGGAGGGTACACAGATACGCAGTATTTT. It is translated as CASSVKAGGYTDTQYF.

The chain recombines TRBV7-2 with TRBJ1-1; TRBD1 aligns across 7 bases. Germline V gene data show CDR1 as SGHTA and CDR2 as FQGNSA. V dropped 2 bases and J dropped 8; count of bases not matched to a gene: 8. The CDR3 extends over 14 amino acids. CDR3 nucleotide sequence: TGTGCCAGCAGCTTAAACACAGGGGTATCCGAAGCTTTCTTT. Translated: CASSLNTGVSEAFF.

This clonotype has ten or more counts. This chain links TRBV20-1 with TRBJ1-5; 7 bases map to TRBD1. Germline loops: CDR1 DFQATT, CDR2 SNEGSKA (reference sequence). Unmatched junction bases numbered 3, after V lost 0 bases and J lost 4 bases. The CDR3 runs to 14 residues. The chain's CDR3 is CSARDQTGNQPQHF. The CDR3 nucleotides read TGCAGTGCTAGAGACCAGACAGGGAATCAGCCCCAGCATTTT.

This clonotype was observed once. The genes are TRBV7-9 and TRBJ2-5, with 8 bases aligning to TRBD2. V trimming: 3 bases; J trimming: 3 bases; junction bases outside the gene matches: 9. The CDR3 has 16 residues. Germline V gene lookup returns CDR1 SEHNR and CDR2 FQNEAQ (reference sequence). Written as DNA, the CDR3 is TGTGCCAGCAGCTTCTTGGCGGGAGGCTACGAAGAGACCCAGTACTTC. It encodes CASSFLAGGYEETQYF.

This clonotype was recorded at least ten times. This chain uses TRBV20-1 with TRBJ1-3, with D unresolved. Germline assignment: CDR1 DFQATT and CDR2 SNEGSKA (reference sequence). This CDR3 has 15 residues. Trimming cost V 1 base and J 3 bases, with 13 bases left between them. The CDR3 coding sequence is TGCAGTGCTAGAGGCAAAACCTCCAGTGGAAACACCATATATTTT. Translation gives CSARGKTSSGNTIYF.

The chain couples TRBV6-1 to TRBJ1-2; weak D call: TRBD1 (6 bases). The CDR3 length is 12 residues. V was pared by 5 bases and J by 6 bases, with 10 bases between. Looked up from germline, CDR1 is MNHNS and CDR2 is SASEGT. This CDR3 reads CASSKNRDGYTF. The CDR3 DNA sequence: TGTGCCAGCAGTAAAAACAGGGATGGCTACACCTTC.

For this clonotype: A read error may produce the germline difference seen at one junction end. This chain links TRBV10-3 with TRBJ1-1, with a tentative D call TRBD1 (5 bases). This CDR3 spans 13 amino acids. From germline, CDR1 is ENHRY and CDR2 SYGVKD. The CDR3 DNA is TGTGCCATCAGTGACCAGGGAAACACTGAGGCTTTCTTT. It yields the protein CAISDQGNTEAFF.

This clonotype showed up just a few times. This may be a read error, as it is one base from a much larger clone. The V call is TRBV11-2, the J call TRBJ2-3, with TRBD2 matching over 11 bases. This CDR3 has 16 residues. The V gene's germline CDR1 is SGHAT and CDR2 FQNNGV. CDR3 in amino acids: CASSLSLAGGTGTQYF. CDR3 sequence (DNA): TGTGCCAGCAGCTTAAGCCTAGCGGGAGGCACAGGTACGCAGTATTTT.

This chain uses TRBV2 with TRBJ2-7; 12 positions agree with TRBD1. The length of the CDR3 is 17 residues. Trimming cost V 6 bases and J 7 bases; bases outside gene matches: 16. CDR1 and CDR2 (germline): SNHLY, FYNNEI. The CDR3 reads CASSRQMSGQGAGEQYF. CDR3 in DNA: TGTGCCAGCAGCCGCCAAATGTCGGGACAGGGGGCGGGGGAGCAGTACTTC.

In this sample, this clonotype turned up many times. CDR3 loop: CARTLSGGTDTQYF. The DNA for the CDR3 is TGTGCCAGAACCCTCAGCGGGGGGACAGATACGCAGTATTTT. V is TRBV19 and J is TRBJ2-3, with 9 bases matching TRBD2. The junction had 7 bases not matched to a gene; V was cut back by 9 bases and J by 3 bases. Germline V lookup: CDR1 LNHDA, CDR2 SQIVND (reference sequence). This CDR3 spans 14 amino acids.